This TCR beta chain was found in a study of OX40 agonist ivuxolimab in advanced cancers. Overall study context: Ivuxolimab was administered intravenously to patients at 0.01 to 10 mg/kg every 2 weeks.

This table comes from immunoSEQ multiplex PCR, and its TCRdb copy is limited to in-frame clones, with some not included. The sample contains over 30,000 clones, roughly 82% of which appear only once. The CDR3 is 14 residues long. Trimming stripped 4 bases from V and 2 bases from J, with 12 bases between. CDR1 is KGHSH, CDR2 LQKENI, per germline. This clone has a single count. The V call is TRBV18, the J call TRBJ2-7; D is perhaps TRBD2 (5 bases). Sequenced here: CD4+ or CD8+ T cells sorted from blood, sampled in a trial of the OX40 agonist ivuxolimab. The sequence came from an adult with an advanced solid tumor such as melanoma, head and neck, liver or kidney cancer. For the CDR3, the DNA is TGTGCCAGCTCACGTGGTAGAGGGCCCTACGAGCAGTACTTC. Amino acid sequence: CASSRGRGPYEQYF.